What follows are 9 T cell receptor beta chains derived from one specimen sequenced in a study of glioma-infiltrating T cells after dendritic cell vaccination. Sequencing used immunoSEQ multiplex PCR; TCRdb keeps in-frame clones, though not all of them. The repertoire has under 100,000 clones, approximately 81% of them found once; the top ten carry over 5%. Sequences were derived from blood, sampled before dendritic cell vaccination. These receptors were obtained from a human donor with glioblastoma.

The V call is TRBV4-2, the J call TRBJ1-4, with 8 bases identical to TRBD1. V lost 1 base to trimming and J lost 8 bases; unmatched junction nucleotides: 3. CDR1 is LGHNA and CDR2 is YNFKEQ in the germline V gene. The length of the CDR3 is 14 residues. The CDR3 bases are TGTGCCAGCAGCCAAGGGACAGGGCTCGAAAAACTGTTTTTT. Translating gives CASSQGTGLEKLFF.

The chain uses TRBV15 and TRBJ1-6; 9 nucleotides align to TRBD1. Germline CDR1 LNHNV, CDR2 YYDKDF (reference sequence). This CDR3 spans 16 amino acids. The trim removed 0 bases at V and 6 bases at J, leaving 3 bases unmatched. CDR3 nucleotides: TGTGCCACCAGCAGAGAACAGGGGGCGTTTAATTCACCCCTCCACTTT. This translates into CATSREQGAFNSPLHF.

The V and J genes are TRBV28 and TRBJ1-2; no definite D call. The V gene's germline CDR1 is MDHEN and CDR2 SYDVKM. Trimming removed 1 base from V and 4 bases from J, with 10 bases in between. The length of the CDR3 is 14 residues. The chain's CDR3 is CASSLLDNVYGYTF. The CDR3 region has the DNA TGTGCCAGCAGTTTATTAGACAACGTCTATGGCTACACCTTC.

The chain recombines TRBV30 with TRBJ2-1, with 13 bases that match TRBD2. Germline trimming cut 1 base from V and 12 bases from J; bases unmatched to any gene: 9. The V gene's germline CDR1 is GTSNPN and CDR2 SVGIG (reference sequence). The CDR3 runs to 15 residues. CDR3 nucleotide sequence: TGTGCCTGGAGTGGGAAAGGACTAGCGGGAGTCTCGCAGTTCTTC. This codes for CAWSGKGLAGVSQFF.

V and J are TRBV4-1 and TRBJ2-5; tentative D call: TRBD1 (7 bases). The CDR3 has 17 residues. The V end lost 1 base, the J end lost 1 base, and 16 bases lay between the germline ends. The germline CDR1 and CDR2 sequences are MGHRA and YSYEKL. Written as DNA, the CDR3 is TGCGCCAGCAGCCAAGCGGCGCAGGGGGGTTTCCAAGAGACCCAGTACTTC. Its protein is CASSQAAQGGFQETQYF.

This rearrangement joins TRBV18 to TRBJ1-1; 7 bases line up with TRBD1. Germline-derived CDR1 and CDR2 are KGHSH and LQKENI. V shed 4 bases and J 5 bases; nucleotides not matched to a gene: 4. The CDR3 is 13 residues long. CDR3 residues: CASSLGQVTEAFF. CDR3 in DNA: TGTGCCAGCTCACTCGGACAGGTGACTGAAGCTTTCTTT.

V is TRBV5-1 and J is TRBJ2-3; the match to TRBD2 covers 7 bases. The trim removed 5 bases at V and 2 bases at J, leaving 8 bases unmatched. CDR1 SGHRS and CDR2 YFSETQ come from the germline V gene. The CDR3 is 15 amino acids. The CDR3 coding sequence is TGCGCCAGCAGATTACCGGGACTATACACAGATACGCAGTATTTT. Translation gives CASRLPGLYTDTQYF.

V usage is TRBV12-2 and J usage is TRBJ1-2; no DNA check was done on the table's D call, TRBD1. TRBV12-2 is a known pseudogene. This CDR3 spans 14 amino acids. The CDR3 DNA is TGTGCAAGTCGCTTAGGGGGGCTGGGCTATGGCTACACCTTC. Protein sequence: CASRLGGLGYGYTF.

CDR3 sequence: CASSPGTRVDYGYTF. The CDR3, as DNA: TGTGCCAGCTCACCCGGGACAAGGGTTGACTATGGCTACACCTTC. The V gene is TRBV18, the J gene TRBJ1-2, with D possibly being TRBD1 (6 bases). Germline-derived CDR1 and CDR2 are KGHSH and LQKENI. V was clipped by 3 bases and J by 3 bases, with 14 bases between them. The CDR3 length is 15 residues.